This paragraph covers one T cell receptor beta chain sequence. Its antigen is not known. Possible read error: a much larger clone is one base away. This specimen belongs to a study of T cells in Graves' hyperthyroidism and ophthalmopathy. With 7 bases removed from V and 4 bases from J, the gap between germline ends came to 10 bases. Germline V gives CDR1 MNHNS, CDR2 SASEGT. This CDR3 has 12 amino acids. It was considered stable Graves' hyperthyroidism when ophthalmopathy did not progress within 18 months. Those patients with uncontrolled infection, other autoimmune disease, pregnancy or lactation were excluded. Study results and limitations: Blood also showed most of the thyroid clonotypes that were expanded above 0.001. A 13 V-J model separated ophthalmopathy from stable hyperthyroidism.

The TCR beta CDR3 regions underwent amplification using RNA transcripts as the source. Primed by the HTBI set, a first-round RT-PCR was run on the TCR CDR3. One entry per CDR3 protein, called by TCRdb with MiXCR from the multiplex PCR reads. Here the sample spans about 740,000 distinct CDR3 sequences, 14% being singletons. This chain joins TRBV6-1 and TRBJ1-1; D is unresolved. Specimen: blood. This sequence was found in a woman aged 18-35 years with Graves' hyperthyroidism. The CDR3 nucleotides are TGTGCCAGCACCAGATTGATCACTGAAGCTTTCTTT. It is translated as CASTRLITEAFF.